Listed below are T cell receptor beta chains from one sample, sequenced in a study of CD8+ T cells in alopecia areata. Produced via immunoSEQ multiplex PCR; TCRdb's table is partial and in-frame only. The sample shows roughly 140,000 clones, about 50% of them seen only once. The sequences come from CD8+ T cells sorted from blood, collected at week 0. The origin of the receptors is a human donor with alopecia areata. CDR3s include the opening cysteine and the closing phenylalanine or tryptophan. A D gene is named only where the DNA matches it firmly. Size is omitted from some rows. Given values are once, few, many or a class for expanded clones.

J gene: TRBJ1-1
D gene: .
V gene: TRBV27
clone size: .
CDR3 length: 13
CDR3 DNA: TGTGCCAGCAGTTATGGGGCGAACACTGAAGCTTTCTTT
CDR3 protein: CASSYGANTEAFF

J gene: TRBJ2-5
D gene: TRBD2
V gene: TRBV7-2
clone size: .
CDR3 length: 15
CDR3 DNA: TGTGCCAGCAGCCAACTAGCGGGGGTTGGGGAGACCCAGTACTTC
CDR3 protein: CASSQLAGVGETQYF

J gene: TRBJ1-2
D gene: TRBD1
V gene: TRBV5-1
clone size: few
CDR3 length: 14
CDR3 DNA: TGCGCCAGCAGCTTGGCCGACAGGGGAGGAGGCTACACCTTC
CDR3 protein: CASSLADRGGGYTF

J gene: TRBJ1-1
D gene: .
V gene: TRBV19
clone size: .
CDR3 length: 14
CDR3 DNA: TGTGCCAGTACGGAAGGCGGGTTGAACACTGAAGCTTTCTTT
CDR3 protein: CASTEGGLNTEAFF

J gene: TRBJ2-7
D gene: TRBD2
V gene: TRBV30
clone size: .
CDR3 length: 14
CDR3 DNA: TGTGCCTGGAGTGTAAGCGGGGGTCTCTACGAGCAGTACTTC
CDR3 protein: CAWSVSGGLYEQYF

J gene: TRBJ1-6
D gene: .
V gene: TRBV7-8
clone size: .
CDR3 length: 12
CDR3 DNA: TGTGCCAGCAGCTTAGAGGGCTCACCCCTCCACTTT
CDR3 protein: CASSLEGSPLHF

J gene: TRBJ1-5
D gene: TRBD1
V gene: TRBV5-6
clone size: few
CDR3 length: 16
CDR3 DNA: TGTGCCAGCAGCTTGGCCGAGACAGGGGCTCATCAGCCCCAGCATTTT
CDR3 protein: CASSLAETGAHQPQHF

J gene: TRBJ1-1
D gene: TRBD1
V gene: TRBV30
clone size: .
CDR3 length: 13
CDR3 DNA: TGTGCCTGGGGCCCCCAGGGGGTCGCTGAAGCTTTCTTT
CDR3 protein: CAWGPQGVAEAFF

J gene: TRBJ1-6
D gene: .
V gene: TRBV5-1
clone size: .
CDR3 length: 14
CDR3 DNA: TGCGCCAGCAGAAGGGGTACCTATAATTCACCCCTCCACTTT
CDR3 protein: CASRRGTYNSPLHF

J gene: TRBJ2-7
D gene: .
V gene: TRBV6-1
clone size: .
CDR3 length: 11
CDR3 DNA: TGTGCCAGCAGTGAAGGTTACGAGCAGTACTTC
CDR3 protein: CASSEGYEQYF

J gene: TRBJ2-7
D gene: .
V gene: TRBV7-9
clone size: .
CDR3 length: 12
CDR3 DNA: TGTGCCAGCAGACGAGACAGCTACGAGCAGTACTTC
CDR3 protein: CASRRDSYEQYF

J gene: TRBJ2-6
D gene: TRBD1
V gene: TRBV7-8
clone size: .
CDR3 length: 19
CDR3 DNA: TGTGCCAGCAGCTTATATCTAGGACAGGGAGACTCTGGGGCCAACGTCCTGACTTTC
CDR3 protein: CASSLYLGQGDSGANVLTF

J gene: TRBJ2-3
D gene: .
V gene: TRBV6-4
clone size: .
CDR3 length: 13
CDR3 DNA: TGTGCCAGCGTACGAATGGACACAGATACGCAGTATTTT
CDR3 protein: CASVRMDTDTQYF

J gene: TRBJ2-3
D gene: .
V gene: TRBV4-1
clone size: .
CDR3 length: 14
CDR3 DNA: TGCGCCAGCAGCCAAGAGTTTACTACAGATACGCAGTATTTT
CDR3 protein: CASSQEFTTDTQYF

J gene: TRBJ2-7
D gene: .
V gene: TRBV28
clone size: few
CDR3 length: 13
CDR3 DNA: TGTGCCAGCCGGGAGCGGGCGAGGAACGAGCAGTACTTC
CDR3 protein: CASRERARNEQYF

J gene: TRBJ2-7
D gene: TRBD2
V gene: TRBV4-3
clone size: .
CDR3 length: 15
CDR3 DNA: TGCGCCAGCAGCCAATCATGGGGGGGTGAGTACGAGCAGTACTTC
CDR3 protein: CASSQSWGGEYEQYF

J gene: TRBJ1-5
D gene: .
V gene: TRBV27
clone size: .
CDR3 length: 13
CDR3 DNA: TGTGCCAGCAGTTTCGCTAGCAATCAGCCCCAGCATTTT
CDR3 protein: CASSFASNQPQHF

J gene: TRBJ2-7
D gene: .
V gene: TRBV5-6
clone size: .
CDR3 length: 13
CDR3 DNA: TGTGCCAGCAGCCTTCCCGGGGGCTACGAGCAGTACTTC
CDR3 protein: CASSLPGGYEQYF

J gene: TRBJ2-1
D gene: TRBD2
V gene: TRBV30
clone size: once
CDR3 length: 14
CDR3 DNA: TGTGCCTGGAGTCCGTCGCTAGCGGGGTACGAGCAGTTCTTC
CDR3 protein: CAWSPSLAGYEQFF

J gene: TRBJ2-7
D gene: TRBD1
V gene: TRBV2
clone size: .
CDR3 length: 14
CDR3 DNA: TGTGCCAGCAGTGAGGGACAGTATGCAGACGAGCAGTACTTC
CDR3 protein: CASSEGQYADEQYF

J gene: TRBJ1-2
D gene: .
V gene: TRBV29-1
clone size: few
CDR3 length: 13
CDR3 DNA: TGCAGCGGCATCCGGGAGGGGAGCTATGGCTACACCTTC
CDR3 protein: CSGIREGSYGYTF

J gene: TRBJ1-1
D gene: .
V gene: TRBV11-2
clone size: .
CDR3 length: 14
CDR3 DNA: TGTGCCAGCAGCTTAGATACCGGGGGGACTGAAGCTTTCTTT
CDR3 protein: CASSLDTGGTEAFF

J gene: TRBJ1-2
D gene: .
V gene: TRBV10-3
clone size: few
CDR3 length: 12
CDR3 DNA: TGTGCCATCAGGACAGTGAACTATGGCTACACCTTC
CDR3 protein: CAIRTVNYGYTF

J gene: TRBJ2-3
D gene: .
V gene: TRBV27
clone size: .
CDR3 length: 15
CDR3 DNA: TGTGCCAGCAGACCCGCGGCCGACCTCACAGATACGCAGTATTTT
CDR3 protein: CASRPAADLTDTQYF

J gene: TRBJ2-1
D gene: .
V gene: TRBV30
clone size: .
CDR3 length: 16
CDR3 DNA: TGTGCCTGGAGTGAGAAGCCCCAGGGATACACGAATGAGCAGTTCTTC
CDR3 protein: CAWSEKPQGYTNEQFF

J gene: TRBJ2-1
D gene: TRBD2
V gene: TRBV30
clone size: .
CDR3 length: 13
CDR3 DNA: TGTGCCTGGTCGTTTAGCGGGGGCAATGAGCAGTTCTTC
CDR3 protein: CAWSFSGGNEQFF

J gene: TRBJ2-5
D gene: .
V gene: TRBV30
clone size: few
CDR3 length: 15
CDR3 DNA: TGTGCCTGGAGTCCGCGGAGGGTCCATCAAGAGACCCAGTACTTC
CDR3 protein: CAWSPRRVHQETQYF